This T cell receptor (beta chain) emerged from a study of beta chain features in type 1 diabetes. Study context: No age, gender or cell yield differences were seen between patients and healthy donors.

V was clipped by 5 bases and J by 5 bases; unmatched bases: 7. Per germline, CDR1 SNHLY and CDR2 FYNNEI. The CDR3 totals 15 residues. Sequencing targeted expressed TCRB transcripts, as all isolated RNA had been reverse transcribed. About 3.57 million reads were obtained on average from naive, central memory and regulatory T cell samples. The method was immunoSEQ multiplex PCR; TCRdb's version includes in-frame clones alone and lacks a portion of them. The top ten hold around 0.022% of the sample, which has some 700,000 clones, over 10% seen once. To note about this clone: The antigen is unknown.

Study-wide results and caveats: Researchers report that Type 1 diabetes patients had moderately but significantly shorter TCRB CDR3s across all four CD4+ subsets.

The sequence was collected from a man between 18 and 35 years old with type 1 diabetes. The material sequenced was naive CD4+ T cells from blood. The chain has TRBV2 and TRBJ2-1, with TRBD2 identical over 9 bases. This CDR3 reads CASSTGTSYNNEQFF. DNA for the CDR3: TGTGCCAGCAGTACTGGGACTAGCTATAACAATGAGCAGTTCTTC.